This T cell receptor beta chain was sequenced in a study of T-cell reconstitution after alpha-beta-depleted transplantation in children. Study-level results: In patients about two months after transplant, alpha-beta T cells reportedly arose from several hundred expanded graft clones.

Unique molecular identifiers were incorporated during preparation of the TCRbeta library. TCRdb processed the PCR reads anew with MiXCR; each CDR3 protein has one entry. The sample lists fewer than 700,000 distinct CDR3 sequences, under 30% occurring once. The CDR3 is made up of 16 amino acids. V shed 2 bases and J 8 bases; nucleotides not matched to a gene: 11. CDR1 is ENHRY, CDR2 SYGVKD, per germline. As concerns this clonotype: Its antigen is not known.

The gene calls are TRBV10-3 and TRBJ1-4; 7 bases are shared with TRBD1. The sequence was obtained from a boy under two years old who had a stem cell transplant for acute myeloid leukemia, so the T cells may come from the graft donor. The sample was PBMCs, mostly from graft donor cells, taken 360 days after TCRalphabeta/CD19-depleted stem cell transplant. The CDR3 here is CAISEPRQGSKEKLFF. CDR3 bases: TGTGCCATCAGTGAGCCTCGACAGGGTTCGAAGGAAAAACTGTTTTTT.